The entry below gives a single T cell receptor beta chain sequence along with its context. This record comes from a study of technical replicates of blood from several donors. Clones were read by immunoSEQ multiplex PCR, and TCRdb kept only the in-frame ones, dropping some. The table has 60,000 to 90,000 clones, 95% seen once; the top ten hold around 0.24%. The CDR3 spans 14 residues. Germline CDR1 MDHEN, CDR2 SYDVKM. The V and J ends lost 4 bases and 4 bases respectively, with 14 bases between them. This receptor was taken from a human donor in good health. The rearrangement uses TRBV28 and TRBJ2-7; D might be TRBD2 (6 bases). Sequenced input: T cells isolated from PBMCs. The DNA of the CDR3 is TGTGCCAGCAGTTGGAGCGGGTACGGGTACGAGCAGTACTTC. It is translated as CASSWSGYGYEQYF.